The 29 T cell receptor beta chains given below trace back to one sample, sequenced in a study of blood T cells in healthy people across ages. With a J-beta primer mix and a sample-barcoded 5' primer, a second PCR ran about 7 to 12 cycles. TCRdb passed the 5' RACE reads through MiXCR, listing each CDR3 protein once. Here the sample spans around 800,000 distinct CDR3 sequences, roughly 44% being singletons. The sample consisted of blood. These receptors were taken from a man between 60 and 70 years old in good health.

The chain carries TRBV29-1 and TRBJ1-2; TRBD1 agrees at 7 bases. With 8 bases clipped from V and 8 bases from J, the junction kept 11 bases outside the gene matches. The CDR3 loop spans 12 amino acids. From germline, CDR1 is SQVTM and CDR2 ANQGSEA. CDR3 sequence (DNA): TGCAGCTTGGGGGAGGGGGCGCAGGGCTACACCTTC. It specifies CSLGEGAQGYTF. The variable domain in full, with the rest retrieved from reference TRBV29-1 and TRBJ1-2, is SAVISQKPSRDICQRGTSLTIQCQVDSQVTMMFWYRQQPGQSLTLIATANQGSEATYESGFVIDKFPISRPNLTFSTLTVSNMSPEDSSIYLCSLGEGAQGYTFGSGTRLTVV.

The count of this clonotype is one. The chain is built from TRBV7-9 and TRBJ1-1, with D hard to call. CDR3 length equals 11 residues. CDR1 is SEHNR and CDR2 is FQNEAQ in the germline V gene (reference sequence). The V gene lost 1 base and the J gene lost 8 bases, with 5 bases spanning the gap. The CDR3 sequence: CASSLGWEAFF. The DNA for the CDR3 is TGTGCCAGCAGCTTAGGTTGGGAAGCTTTCTTT.

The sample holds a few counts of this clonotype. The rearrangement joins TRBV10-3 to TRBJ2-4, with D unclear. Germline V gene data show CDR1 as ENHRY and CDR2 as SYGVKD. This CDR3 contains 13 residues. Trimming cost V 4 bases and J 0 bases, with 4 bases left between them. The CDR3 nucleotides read TGTGCCATCAGTGTGACAGCCAAAAACATTCAGTACTTC. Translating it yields CAISVTAKNIQYF.

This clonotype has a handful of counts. CDR3 DNA: TGTGCCAGCAGCCAACAGACAGGACCGCATGGGACCCAGTACTTC. Residues: CASSQQTGPHGTQYF. The chain combines TRBV14 with TRBJ2-7; a possible D gene is TRBD1 (6 bases). The end of the DNA aligns better with TRBJ2-5, so the J call may be wrong. This CDR3 spans 15 amino acids. CDR1 SGHDN and CDR2 FVKESK come from the germline V gene.

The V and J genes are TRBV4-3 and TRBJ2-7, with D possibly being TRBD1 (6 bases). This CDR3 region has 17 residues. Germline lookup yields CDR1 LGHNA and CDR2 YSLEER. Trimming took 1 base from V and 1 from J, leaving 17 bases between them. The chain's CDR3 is CASSQVGQCITSYEQYF. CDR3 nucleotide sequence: TGCGCCAGCAGCCAAGTAGGACAGTGCATCACGTCCTACGAGCAGTACTTC.

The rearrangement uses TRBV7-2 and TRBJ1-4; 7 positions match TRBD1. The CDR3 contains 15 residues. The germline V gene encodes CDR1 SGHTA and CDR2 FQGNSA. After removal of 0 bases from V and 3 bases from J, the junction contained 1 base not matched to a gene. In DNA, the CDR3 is TGTGCCAGCAGCTTAGCGCAGGGGGCTAATGAAAAACTGTTTTTT. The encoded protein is CASSLAQGANEKLFF.

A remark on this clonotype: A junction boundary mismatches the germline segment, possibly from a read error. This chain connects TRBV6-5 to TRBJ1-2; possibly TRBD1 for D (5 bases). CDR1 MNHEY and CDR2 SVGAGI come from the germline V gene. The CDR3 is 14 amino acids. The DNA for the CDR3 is TGTGCCAGCAGACCGTCGGGGGGGATCTCTGGCTACACCTTT. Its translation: CASRPSGGISGYTF.

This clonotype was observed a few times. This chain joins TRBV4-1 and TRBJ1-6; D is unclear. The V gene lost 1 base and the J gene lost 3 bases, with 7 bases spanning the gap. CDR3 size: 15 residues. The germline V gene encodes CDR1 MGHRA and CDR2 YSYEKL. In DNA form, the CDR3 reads TGCGCCAGCAGCCAAGGGCAAATCTATAATTCACCCCTCCACTTT. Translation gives CASSQGQIYNSPLHF.

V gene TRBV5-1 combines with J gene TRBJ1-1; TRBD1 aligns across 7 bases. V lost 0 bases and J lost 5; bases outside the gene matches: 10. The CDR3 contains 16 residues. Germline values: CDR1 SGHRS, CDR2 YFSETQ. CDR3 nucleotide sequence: TGCGCCAGCAGCTTGGGATCCCCCCGACAGGGAACTGAAGCTTTCTTT. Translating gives CASSLGSPRQGTEAFF.

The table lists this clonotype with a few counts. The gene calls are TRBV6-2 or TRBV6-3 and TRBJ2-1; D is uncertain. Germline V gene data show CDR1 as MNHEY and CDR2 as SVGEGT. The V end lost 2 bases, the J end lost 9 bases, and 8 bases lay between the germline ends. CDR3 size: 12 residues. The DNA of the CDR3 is TGTGCCAGCAGTTACCCGGCACCTGAGCAGTTCTTC. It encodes CASSYPAPEQFF.

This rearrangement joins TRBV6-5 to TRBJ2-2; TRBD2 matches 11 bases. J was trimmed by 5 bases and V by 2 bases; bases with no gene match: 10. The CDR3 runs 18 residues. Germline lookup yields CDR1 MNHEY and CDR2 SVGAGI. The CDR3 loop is CASSYPLAGGSGTGELFF. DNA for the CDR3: TGTGCCAGCAGTTACCCTCTAGCGGGGGGTTCCGGGACCGGGGAGCTGTTTTTT.

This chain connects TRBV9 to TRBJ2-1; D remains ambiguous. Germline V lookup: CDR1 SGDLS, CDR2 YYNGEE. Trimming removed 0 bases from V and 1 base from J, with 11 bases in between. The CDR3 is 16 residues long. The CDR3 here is CASSVGSGISYNEQFF. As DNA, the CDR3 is TGTGCCAGCAGCGTAGGGTCAGGCATTTCCTACAATGAGCAGTTCTTC.

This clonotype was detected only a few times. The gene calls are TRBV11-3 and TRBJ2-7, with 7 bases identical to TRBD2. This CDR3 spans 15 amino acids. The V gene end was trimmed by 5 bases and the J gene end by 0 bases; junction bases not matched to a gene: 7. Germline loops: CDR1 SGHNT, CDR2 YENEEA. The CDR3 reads CASSQRGVDSYEQYF. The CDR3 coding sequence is TGTGCCAGCAGCCAGCGGGGTGTTGACTCCTACGAGCAGTACTTC.

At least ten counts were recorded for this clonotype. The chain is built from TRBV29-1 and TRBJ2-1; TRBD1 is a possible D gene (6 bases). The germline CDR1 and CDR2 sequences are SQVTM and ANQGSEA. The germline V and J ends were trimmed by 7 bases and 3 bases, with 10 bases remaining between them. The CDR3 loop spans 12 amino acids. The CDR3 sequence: CSAADSYNEQFF. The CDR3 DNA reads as TGCAGCGCGGCGGACAGCTACAATGAGCAGTTCTTC.

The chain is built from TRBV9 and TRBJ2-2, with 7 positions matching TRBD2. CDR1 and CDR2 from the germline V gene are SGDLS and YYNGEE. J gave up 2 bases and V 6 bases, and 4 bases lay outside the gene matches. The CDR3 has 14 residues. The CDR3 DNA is TGTGCCAGCATGAAGACTAGCAACACCGGGGAGCTGTTTTTT. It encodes CASMKTSNTGELFF.

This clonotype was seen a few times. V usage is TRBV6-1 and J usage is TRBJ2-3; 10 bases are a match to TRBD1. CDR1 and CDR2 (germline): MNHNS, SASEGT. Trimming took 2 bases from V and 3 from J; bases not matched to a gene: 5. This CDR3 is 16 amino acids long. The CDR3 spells CASSERGDRGTDTQYF. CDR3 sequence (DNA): TGTGCCAGCAGTGAAAGGGGGGACAGGGGAACAGATACGCAGTATTTT.

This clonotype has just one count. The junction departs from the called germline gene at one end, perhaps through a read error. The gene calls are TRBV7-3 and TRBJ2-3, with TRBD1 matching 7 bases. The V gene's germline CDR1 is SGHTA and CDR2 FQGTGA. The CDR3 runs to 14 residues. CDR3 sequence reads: CASSLRDSRDTQYF. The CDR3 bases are TGTGCCAGCAGCCTAAGGGACAGCAGAGATACGCAGTATTTT.

The CDR3 DNA is TGTGCCAGCAGTTATCATGAGTACAATGAGCAGTACTTC. It specifies CASSYHEYNEQYF. The V gene is TRBV6-2 or TRBV6-3, the J gene TRBJ2-7, with D unclear. From germline, CDR1 is MNHEY and CDR2 SVGEGT. The CDR3 has 13 amino acids. V was clipped by 3 bases and J by 7 bases, with 13 bases between them.

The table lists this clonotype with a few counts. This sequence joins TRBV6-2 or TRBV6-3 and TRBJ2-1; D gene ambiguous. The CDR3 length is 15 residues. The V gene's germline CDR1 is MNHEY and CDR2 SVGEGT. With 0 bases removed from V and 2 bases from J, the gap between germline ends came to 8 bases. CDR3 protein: CASSYSNPAYNEQFF. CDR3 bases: TGTGCCAGCAGTTACTCGAATCCCGCCTACAATGAGCAGTTCTTC.

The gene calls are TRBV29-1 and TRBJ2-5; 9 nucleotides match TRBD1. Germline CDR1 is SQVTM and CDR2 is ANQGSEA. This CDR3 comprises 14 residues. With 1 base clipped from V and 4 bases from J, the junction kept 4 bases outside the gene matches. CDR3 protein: CSVEVPGQGETQYF. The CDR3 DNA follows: TGCAGCGTTGAAGTGCCGGGACAGGGAGAGACCCAGTACTTC.

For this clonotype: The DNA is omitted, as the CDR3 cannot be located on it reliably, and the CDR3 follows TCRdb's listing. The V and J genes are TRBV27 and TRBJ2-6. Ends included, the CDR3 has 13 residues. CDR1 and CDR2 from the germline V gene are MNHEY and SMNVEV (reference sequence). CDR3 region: CASSLFCANVLTF.

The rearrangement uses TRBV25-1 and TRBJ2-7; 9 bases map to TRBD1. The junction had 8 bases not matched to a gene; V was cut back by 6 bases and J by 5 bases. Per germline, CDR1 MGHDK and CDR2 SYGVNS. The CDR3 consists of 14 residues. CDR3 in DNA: TGTGCCAGCAGCGCGGGACAGGGAGTGAACGAGCAGTACTTC. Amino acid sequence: CASSAGQGVNEQYF.

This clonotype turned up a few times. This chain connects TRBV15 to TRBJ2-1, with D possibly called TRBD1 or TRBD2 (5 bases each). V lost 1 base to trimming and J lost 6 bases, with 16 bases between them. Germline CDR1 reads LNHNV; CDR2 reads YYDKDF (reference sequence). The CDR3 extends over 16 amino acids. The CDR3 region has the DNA TGTGCCACCAGCAGAGGAGGGGCAGGGTCTAGCAATGAGCAGTTCTTC. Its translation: CATSRGGAGSSNEQFF.

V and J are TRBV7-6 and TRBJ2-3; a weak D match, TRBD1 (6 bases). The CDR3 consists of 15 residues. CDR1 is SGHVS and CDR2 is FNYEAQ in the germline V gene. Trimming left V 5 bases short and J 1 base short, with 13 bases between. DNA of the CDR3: TGTGCCAGCAGCCTTACAGGGCTTCGCACAGATACGCAGTATTTT. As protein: CASSLTGLRTDTQYF.

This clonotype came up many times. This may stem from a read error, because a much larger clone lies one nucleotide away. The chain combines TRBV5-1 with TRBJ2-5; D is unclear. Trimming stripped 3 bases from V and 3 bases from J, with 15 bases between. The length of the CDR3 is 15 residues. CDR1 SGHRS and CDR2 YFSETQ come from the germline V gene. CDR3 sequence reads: CASSWSSRNEETQYF. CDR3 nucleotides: TGCGCCAGCAGCTGGTCGTCTAGGAATGAAGAGACCCAGTACTTC.

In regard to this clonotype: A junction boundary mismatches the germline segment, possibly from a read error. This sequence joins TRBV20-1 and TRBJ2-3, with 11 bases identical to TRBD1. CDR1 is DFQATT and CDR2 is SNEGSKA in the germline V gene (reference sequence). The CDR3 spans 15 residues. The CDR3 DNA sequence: TGCGGTGCTTGTTGGACAGGGGGCGTAGCGGATACGCAGTATTTT. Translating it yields CGACWTGGVADTQYF.

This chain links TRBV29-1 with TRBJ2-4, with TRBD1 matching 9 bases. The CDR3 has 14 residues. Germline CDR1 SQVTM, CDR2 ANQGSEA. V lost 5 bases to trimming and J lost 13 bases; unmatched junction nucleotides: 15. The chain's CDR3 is CSVRDTGTGSEQYF. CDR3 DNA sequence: TGCAGCGTTCGTGATACCGGGACAGGGAGTGAGCAGTACTTC.

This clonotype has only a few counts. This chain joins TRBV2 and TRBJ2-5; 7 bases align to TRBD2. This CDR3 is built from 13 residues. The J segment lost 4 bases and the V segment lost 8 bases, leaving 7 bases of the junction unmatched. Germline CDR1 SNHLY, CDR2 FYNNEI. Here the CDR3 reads CASGSGAVETQYF. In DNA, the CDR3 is TGTGCCAGCGGGAGCGGGGCGGTAGAGACCCAGTACTTC.

The CDR3 spells CASSPGHIQETQYF. In DNA, the CDR3 is TGTGCCAGCAGCCCCGGGCATATACAAGAGACCCAGTACTTC. The V gene is TRBV5-8, the J gene TRBJ2-5; D uncertain. Germline CDR1 is SGHTS and CDR2 is YDEGEE. V lost 4 bases and J 2 bases, leaving 12 bases between the germline ends. The CDR3 runs 14 residues.